One TCR beta chain is described in this entry. Its antigen is undetermined. The sample comes from a study of beta chain features in type 1 diabetes. What was sequenced were expressed TCRB transcripts, since all of the isolated RNA had been reverse transcribed. Generated by immunoSEQ multiplex PCR, the TCRdb table keeps only in-frame clones and is missing some. Here the sample spans about 370,000 clones, around a tenth being singletons. Germline V gene data show CDR1 as SEHNR and CDR2 as FQNEAQ (reference sequence). The junction had 3 bases not matched to a gene; V was cut back by 4 bases and J by 3 bases. The CDR3 covers 15 residues. Whole-study results and caveats: TCRB repertoires of naive, central memory and Treg cells appeared more similar among patients than among healthy donors. The study left unresolved whether HLA type influences TCRB rearrangement. There was a moderate but significant shortening of TCRB CDR3s in all four CD4+ subsets of Type 1 diabetes patients.

The TCR originated in a man aged 25-45 years with type 1 diabetes. This chain connects TRBV7-9 to TRBJ1-5, with 10 nucleotides matching TRBD1. Sequences were obtained from central memory CD4+ T cells from blood. For the CDR3, the DNA is TGTGCCAGCAGCTCCGGGACAGGGGACAATCAGCCCCAGCATTTT. Protein product: CASSSGTGDNQPQHF.